This T cell receptor (beta chain) was observed in a study of OX40 agonist ivuxolimab in advanced cancers. About the research overall: Three patients showed partial responses: one hepatocellular carcinoma and two cutaneous melanoma cases. The study, taken as a whole, reports: Clonal expansion was among the lowest in partial responders at 0.1-3.0 mg/kg, especially CD8+. CD4+ and CD8+ blood T cells expanded clonally by week 6 at 0.1 to 3.0 mg/kg. The authors did not determine the antigen specificity of the expanded peripheral T cells.

The germline V gene encodes CDR1 LNHDA and CDR2 SQIVND (reference sequence). CDR3 size: 15 residues. V shed 4 bases and J 0 bases; nucleotides not matched to a gene: 4. This clone was seen only once. Its antigen remains unidentified. The repertoire was sequenced with immunoSEQ multiplex PCR; TCRdb's copy has only in-frame clones and lacks some. The table records roughly 76,000 clones, 70% to 90% of them present only once. The rearrangement uses TRBV19 and TRBJ2-7; 9 nucleotides align to TRBD2. The source of this sequence is an adult with an advanced solid tumor such as melanoma, head and neck, liver or kidney cancer. The material was CD4+ or CD8+ T cells sorted from blood, obtained in a trial of the OX40 agonist ivuxolimab. In nucleotides, the CDR3 is TGTGCCAGTAGTACCAGCGGGGGGACCTCCTACGAGCAGTACTTC. It yields the protein CASSTSGGTSYEQYF.